The sequence of this T cell receptor beta chain was determined in a study of T cells in Graves' hyperthyroidism and ophthalmopathy. Authors of the study amplified TCR beta CDR3 regions from RNA transcripts. RT-PCR in the first round (using the HTBI primer set) targeted the TCR CDR3. TCRdb itself ran the multiplex PCR reads through MiXCR, one entry per CDR3 protein. The profile shows over 250,000 distinct CDR3 sequences, roughly 15% of them singletons. The CDR3 spans 15 residues. Trimming cost V 6 bases and J 2 bases, with 17 bases left between them. Germline CDR1 reads ENHRY; CDR2 reads SYGVKD. This chain links TRBV10-3 with TRBJ2-7; the D gene is possibly TRBD2 (5 bases). This clonotype was obtained from a woman aged 40 to 50 with Graves' ophthalmopathy. Sequences were obtained from blood. The CDR3 coding sequence is TGTGCCATCAGCGGGCCGAACCGGGGTACCTACGAGCAGTACTTC. This codes for CAISGPNRGTYEQYF.